This passage covers 15 T cell receptor beta chains from one sample sequenced in a study of STAT5B mutations in CD4+ large granular lymphocyte leukemia. The data were produced by immunoSEQ multiplex PCR, yet TCRdb's version contains in-frame clones alone and is incomplete. The sample shows tens of thousands of clones, roughly 85% of them seen only once. Sequenced input: CD4+ T cells from blood buffy coats. The receptors shown here come from a human donor in good health.

This sequence joins TRBV7-2 and TRBJ2-2; D may be TRBD2 (5 bases). Deletions cut 2 bases from V and 6 bases from J, with 10 bases between. In germline, CDR1 is SGHTA, CDR2 FQGNSA. CDR3 length: 14 residues. CDR3 in DNA: TGTGCCAGCAGCTTAACTAGACTCCCCGGGGAGCTGTTTTTT. This codes for CASSLTRLPGELFF.

J is TRBJ2-1 and V is TRBV9; D is unclear. Germline lookup yields CDR1 SGDLS and CDR2 YYNGEE. Trimming pared 1 base from V and 5 bases from J, leaving 16 bases between. The CDR3 runs 16 residues. The CDR3 here is CASSVRSGYVDNEQFF. The CDR3 region has the DNA TGTGCCAGCAGCGTACGATCCGGGTATGTCGACAATGAGCAGTTCTTC.

The gene calls are TRBV5-8 and TRBJ1-1, with D perhaps TRBD1 (5 bases). The CDR3 totals 13 residues. Germline-derived CDR1 and CDR2 are SGHTS and YDEGEE. Trimming shortened V by 2 bases and J by 5 bases, and 10 bases separated the two germline ends. CDR3: CASSLRGRTEAFF. Here the CDR3 DNA reads TGTGCCAGCAGCTTACGGGGGAGGACTGAAGCTTTCTTT.

This clone was observed once. V usage is TRBV19 and J usage is TRBJ2-5; possibly TRBD2 for D (5 bases). This CDR3 region has 13 residues. Trimming took 3 bases from V and 5 from J, leaving 10 bases between them. CDR1 LNHDA and CDR2 SQIVND come from the germline V gene (reference sequence). The CDR3 DNA follows: TGTGCCAGTAGTATGGAGGTATCGGAGACCCAGTACTTC. Protein product: CASSMEVSETQYF.

The chain carries TRBV5-4 and TRBJ2-7; D is ambiguous. V gave up 4 bases and J gave up 2 bases, with 10 bases separating them. The CDR3 loop spans 13 amino acids. The germline V gene has CDR1 SGHNT and CDR2 YYREEE (reference sequence). In DNA form, the CDR3 reads TGTGCCAGCAGCCCAGGAAGGGCCTACGAGCAGTACTTC. Protein: CASSPGRAYEQYF.

The CDR3: CASSGIWAGVAKNIQYF. The CDR3 DNA sequence: TGTGCCAGCAGTGGGATTTGGGCGGGGGTAGCCAAAAACATTCAGTACTTC. The chain carries TRBV2 and TRBJ2-4; 7 nucleotides align to TRBD2. V lost 4 bases to trimming and J lost 0 bases; unmatched junction nucleotides: 9. The CDR3 runs to 17 residues. The germline V gene encodes CDR1 SNHLY and CDR2 FYNNEI.

The chain carries TRBV5-1 and TRBJ2-1; the match to TRBD2 covers 11 bases. In germline, CDR1 is SGHRS, CDR2 YFSETQ. This CDR3 comprises 20 residues. V dropped 0 bases and J dropped 0; count of bases not matched to a gene: 11. The CDR3 reads CASSLAGVAGGPSSYNEQFF. The CDR3 nucleotides are TGCGCCAGCAGCTTGGCCGGGGTAGCGGGAGGGCCAAGCTCCTACAATGAGCAGTTCTTC.

This clone was recorded only once. The chain employs TRBV27 and TRBJ1-2; the match to TRBD1 covers 8 bases. The CDR3 runs to 14 residues. Trimming at V came to 6 bases and at J to 4 bases, leaving 7 bases not matched to a gene. Germline lookup yields CDR1 MNHEY and CDR2 SMNVEV (reference sequence). In DNA, the CDR3 is TGTGCCAGCAGCCGAGGACAGGGCCCCTATGGCTACACCTTC. Amino acid sequence: CASSRGQGPYGYTF.

The chain employs TRBV18 and TRBJ2-1; TRBD2 is a possible D gene (6 bases). V dropped 6 bases and J dropped 8 bases, with 14 bases sitting between them. Germline assignment: CDR1 KGHSH and CDR2 LQKENI. CDR3 length equals 13 residues. The CDR3 here is CASSLTSTDEQFF. The DNA for the CDR3 is TGTGCCAGCTCTCTTACTAGCACGGATGAGCAGTTCTTC.

V and J are TRBV7-9 and TRBJ2-7; either TRBD1 or TRBD2 may fit D (5 bases each). Germline V gives CDR1 SEHNR, CDR2 FQNEAQ (reference sequence). Between the trimmed V and J ends, which lost 1 base and 2 bases, there was a span of 12 bases. The CDR3 totals 15 residues. The CDR3 DNA sequence: TGTGCCAGCAGCTTAGAGGGACGGCTTGCCTACGAGCAGTACTTC. The encoded protein is CASSLEGRLAYEQYF.

V is TRBV5-1 and J is TRBJ2-2; 10 bases match TRBD2. V shed 0 bases, J shed 5 bases, and the junction held 4 bases outside the gene matches. CDR1 and CDR2 from the germline V gene are SGHRS and YFSETQ. The CDR3 length is 16 residues. The DNA of the CDR3 is TGCGCCAGCAGCTTGGTAGCTAGCGGGAGTACCGGGGAGCTGTTTTTT. Translating it yields CASSLVASGSTGELFF.

This chain connects TRBV2 to TRBJ1-1, with a possible D match to TRBD1 (5 bases). Germline V CDR1 and CDR2: SNHLY, FYNNEI. V lost 6 bases and J 6 bases, leaving 14 bases between the germline ends. The CDR3 consists of 13 residues. CDR3 in amino acids: CASSLREIPEAFF. CDR3 bases: TGTGCCAGCAGCCTCAGGGAAATCCCTGAAGCTTTCTTT.

The chain employs TRBV7-3 and TRBJ2-1; the D is unclear. The CDR3 sequence is 13 residues long. The germline V gene encodes CDR1 SGHTA and CDR2 FQGTGA. The V and J ends lost 1 base and 5 bases respectively, with 6 bases between them. CDR3 nucleotide sequence: TGTGCCAGCAGCTTAATCATCGACAATGAGCAGTTCTTC. Translated: CASSLIIDNEQFF.

The rearrangement joins TRBV5-1 to TRBJ1-2, with D possibly being TRBD1 (6 bases). The CDR3 length is 16 residues. Germline-derived CDR1 and CDR2 are SGHRS and YFSETQ. Trimming shortened V by 4 bases and J by 4 bases, and 20 bases separated the two germline ends. The DNA of the CDR3 is TGCGCCAGCAGCCTGGACAGTCTTAATCCCCTCTATGGCTACACCTTC. As protein: CASSLDSLNPLYGYTF. Full variable domain (missing parts from reference TRBV5-1 and TRBJ1-2): KAGVTQTPRYLIKTRGQQVTLSCSPISGHRSVSWYQQTPGQGLQFLFEYFSETQRNKGNFPGRFSGRQFSNSRSEMNVSTLELGDSALYLCASSLDSLNPLYGYTFGSGTRLTVV.

The chain recombines TRBV25-1 with TRBJ1-3; D remains ambiguous. Trimming cost V 8 bases and J 0 bases, with 11 bases left between them. Germline CDR1 reads MGHDK; CDR2 reads SYGVNS. The CDR3 has 14 residues. The CDR3 loop reads CASGSAFSGNTIYF. Written as DNA, the CDR3 is TGTGCCAGCGGTAGCGCATTCTCTGGAAACACCATATATTTT.